One sample yielded the 31 T cell receptor beta chains listed below, sequenced in a study of blood T cells in healthy people across ages (dated by TCRdb to 2014 to 2015). Library creation used 5' RACE. Reads for this sample came from an Illumina HiSeq 2500. A second roughly 6 to 11 cycle PCR used a sample-barcoded 5' primer and a J-beta primer mix. Using fastp trimming at Q25 and MiXCR clonotype assembly, TCRdb reanalyzed the public sequencing data and kept in-frame beta chains. Each record represents a unique CDR3 protein, reported with the most common genes and DNA among its rows. This sample comprises nearly 800,000 distinct CDR3 sequences, roughly three fifths of them detected only once. Approximately 24% of the sample belongs to the ten largest clones. The source material was blood. The receptors stem from a middle-aged man in good health.

The chain has TRBV5-6 and TRBJ2-1, with 10 bases aligning to TRBD2. The J call is in doubt because the DNA end fits TRBJ2-7 better. The germline CDR1 and CDR2 sequences are SGHDT and YYEEEE. The CDR3 is 14 residues long. This CDR3 reads CASIERGGEYEQYF. The CDR3 region has the DNA TGTGCCAGCATCGAGCGGGGGGGCGAGTACGAGCAGTACTTC.

The J gene is TRBJ2-5, the V gene TRBV29-1; D remains ambiguous. V lost 4 bases to trimming and J lost 0 bases, with 12 bases between them. The CDR3 length is 14 residues. Germline CDR1 reads SQVTM; CDR2 reads ANQGSEA. The CDR3 coding sequence is TGCAGCGTTGTAGCTGGCCCGAACCAAGAGACCCAGTACTTC. This sequence encodes CSVVAGPNQETQYF.

There are a few counts of this clonotype. This chain joins TRBV7-3 and TRBJ2-3; D unclear. This CDR3 is 13 amino acids long. Trimming left V 5 bases short and J 4 bases short, with 10 bases between. Per the germline V gene, CDR1 is SGHTA and CDR2 is FQGTGA. CDR3 nucleotide sequence: TGTGCCAGCAGCCCGAACCAGCCAGATACGCAGTATTTT. Its protein is CASSPNQPDTQYF.

The chain uses TRBV4-3 and TRBJ2-3; D unresolved. The CDR3 length is 14 residues. V was clipped by 4 bases and J by 6 bases, with 14 bases between them. CDR1 LGHNA and CDR2 YSLEER come from the germline V gene. Here the CDR3 DNA reads TGCGCCAGCAGCCGATTCTCGGCGTGGGATACGCAGTATTTT. This sequence encodes CASSRFSAWDTQYF.

The table lists this clonotype with a few counts. The chain combines TRBV5-1 with TRBJ2-7, with D perhaps matching TRBD2 (5 bases). The CDR3 is made up of 14 amino acids. V gave up 4 bases and J gave up 6 bases, with 17 bases separating them. Germline CDR1 SGHRS, CDR2 YFSETQ. In DNA form, the CDR3 reads TGCGCCAGCAGCGACGCCGGACTGCCAGTCGAGCAGTACTTC. Translating it yields CASSDAGLPVEQYF.

The rearrangement uses TRBV6-5 and TRBJ2-7, with unresolved D. CDR1 is MNHEY, CDR2 SVGAGI, per germline. Trimming removed 2 bases from V and 2 bases from J, with 13 bases in between. The CDR3 contains 15 residues. CDR3: CASSYNVDTTYEQYF. For the CDR3, the DNA is TGTGCCAGCAGTTACAATGTAGACACCACCTACGAGCAGTACTTC.

The gene calls are TRBV6-6 and TRBJ2-2, with D maybe TRBD1 (6 bases). Germline lookup yields CDR1 MNHNY and CDR2 SVGAGI (reference sequence). V was cut by 2 bases and J by 6 bases, with 10 bases left in between. The CDR3 is made up of 14 amino acids. As DNA, the CDR3 is TGTGCCAGCAGTTACCCACAGGGACCCGGGGAGCTGTTTTTT. Its protein product is CASSYPQGPGELFF.

The chain uses TRBV28 and TRBJ2-5, with D perhaps matching TRBD1 or TRBD2 (7 bases each). CDR1 MDHEN and CDR2 SYDVKM come from the germline V gene. The CDR3 is made up of 17 amino acids. The V end was cut by 5 bases, the J end by 5 bases, with 24 bases between. In DNA, the CDR3 is TGTGCCAGCAGTGCCCCGGGGAGGGGGCGTAGATTGGAGACCCAGTACTTC. Translation gives CASSAPGRGRRLETQYF.

This clonotype has a handful of counts. The chain recombines TRBV6-6 with TRBJ1-2, with 7 bases lining up with TRBD1. The CDR3 loop spans 14 amino acids. Looked up from germline, CDR1 is MNHNY and CDR2 is SVGAGI (reference sequence). V lost 5 bases to trimming and J lost 4 bases; unmatched junction nucleotides: 7. The CDR3 bases are TGTGCCAGCAGTACACAGGGGAACAGCTATGGCTACACCTTC. It translates to CASSTQGNSYGYTF.

Comment on this clonotype: One end of the junction is discordant with germline, which a read error may explain. The gene calls are TRBV6-2 or TRBV6-3 and TRBJ1-2; D remains ambiguous. In germline, CDR1 is MNHEY, CDR2 SVGEGT. This CDR3 contains 13 residues. In nucleotides, the CDR3 is TGTGCCAGCACCGACCCGGGAAGAGCGGGCTTCACCTTC. It is translated as CASTDPGRAGFTF.

The chain has TRBV29-1 and TRBJ1-2; TRBD1 agrees at 7 bases. Germline loops: CDR1 SQVTM, CDR2 ANQGSEA. With 7 bases clipped from V and 8 bases from J, the junction kept 16 bases outside the gene matches. The CDR3 is 14 residues long. In DNA, the CDR3 is TGCAGCGGTGGGGTCAGTGGACAGGTAGGCGGCTACACCTTC. Translated, it gives CSGGVSGQVGGYTF.

V usage is TRBV2 and J usage is TRBJ2-4; D is ambiguous. The DNA end favors TRBJ2-5, so the J call may be wrong. Germline V gene data show CDR1 as SNHLY and CDR2 as FYNNEI. The CDR3 consists of 14 residues. DNA for the CDR3: TGTGCCAGCAGTGTGGTAGAGTACCAAGAGACCCAGTACTTC. Protein: CASSVVEYQETQYF.

The chain recombines TRBV27 with TRBJ1-5; no clear D. Germline V CDR1 and CDR2: MNHEY, SMNVEV (reference sequence). The CDR3 is 12 amino acids. V lost 8 bases, J lost 0 bases, and 5 bases lay in between. In DNA, the CDR3 is TGTGCCAGCGGACCTAGCAATCAGCCCCAGCATTTT. The encoded protein is CASGPSNQPQHF.

V gene TRBV2 combines with J gene TRBJ2-5, with 7 positions matching TRBD2. The trim removed 10 bases at V and 2 bases at J, leaving 13 bases unmatched. The CDR3 contains 15 residues. CDR1 and CDR2 from the germline V gene are SNHLY and FYNNEI. This CDR3 is CATKERGRRQETQYF. DNA of the CDR3: TGTGCCACCAAAGAGCGGGGTAGGAGGCAAGAGACCCAGTACTTC.

V usage is TRBV7-2 and J usage is TRBJ2-2; maybe TRBD1 (5 bases). CDR3 length: 15 amino acids. The germline V and J ends were trimmed by 1 base and 3 bases, with 9 bases remaining between them. The germline V gene has CDR1 SGHTA and CDR2 FQGNSA. The CDR3 nucleotides are TGTGCCAGCAGCTTAGGGACGACAGACACCGGGGAGCTGTTTTTT. Translating it yields CASSLGTTDTGELFF. The full variable domain, its missing parts supplied by reference TRBV7-2 and TRBJ2-2, is GAGVSQSPSNKVTEKGKDVELRCDPISGHTALYWYRQSLGQGLEFLIYFQGNSAPDKSGLPSDRFSAERTGGSVSTLTIQRTQQEDSAVYLCASSLGTTDTGELFFGEGSRLTVL.

The table lists this clonotype with a count of one. The chain joins TRBV6-5 to TRBJ1-5; D might be TRBD1 (6 bases). Germline lookup yields CDR1 MNHEY and CDR2 SVGAGI. This CDR3 contains 13 residues. V was shortened by 6 bases and J by 6 bases, with 12 bases between the two germline ends. CDR3: CASRKQGSQPQHF. The CDR3 DNA reads TGTGCCAGCAGGAAACAGGGAAGTCAGCCCCAGCATTTT.

This chain uses TRBV20-1 with TRBJ2-3; 11 bases agree with TRBD2. V was pared by 4 bases and J by 4 bases, with 7 bases of the junction left unmatched. Germline V CDR1 and CDR2: DFQATT, SNEGSKA (reference sequence). The CDR3 sequence is 15 residues long. The CDR3: CSAKNPGLAADTQYF. The CDR3 coding sequence is TGCAGTGCTAAAAACCCGGGACTAGCGGCAGATACGCAGTATTTT.

The chain is built from TRBV11-2 and TRBJ2-1; no clear D gene. This CDR3 spans 14 amino acids. With 1 base removed from V and 10 bases from J, the gap between germline ends came to 14 bases. Germline CDR1 and CDR2: SGHAT and FQNNGV. CDR3 protein: CASSLGALFGEQFF. CDR3 bases: TGTGCCAGCAGCTTAGGGGCCCTTTTCGGGGAGCAGTTCTTC.

The chain links TRBV7-9 to TRBJ2-7; 11 bases fit TRBD1. This CDR3 is 18 amino acids long. Germline CDR1 and CDR2: SEHNR and FQNEAQ (reference sequence). The trim removed 0 bases at V and 1 base at J, leaving 8 bases unmatched. The CDR3 sequence: CASSLAGTGGTGSYEQYF. The CDR3 nucleotides are TGTGCCAGCAGCTTAGCGGGGACAGGGGGTACAGGTTCCTACGAGCAGTACTTC.

The chain employs TRBV20-1 and TRBJ2-1; 9 bases fit TRBD2. Trimming at V came to 2 bases and at J to 7 bases, leaving 6 bases not matched to a gene. Germline V gene data show CDR1 as DFQATT and CDR2 as SNEGSKA (reference sequence). CDR3 length equals 14 residues. The CDR3 nucleotides are TGCAGTGCTAGATTGGCTAGCGGGACTAATGAGCAGTTCTTC. This translates into CSARLASGTNEQFF.

CDR3 DNA: TGTGCCAGCAGCTTAGCTAGCGGGAGGGTAAACACCGGGGAGCTGTTTTTT. The encoded protein is CASSLASGRVNTGELFF. The V call is TRBV7-2, the J call TRBJ2-2; 11 nucleotides agree with TRBD2. The CDR3 contains 17 residues. V trimming: 0 bases; J trimming: 2 bases; junction bases outside the gene matches: 2. Germline CDR1 reads SGHTA; CDR2 reads FQGNSA.

This chain uses TRBV29-1 with TRBJ2-6, with TRBD2 as a possible D gene (5 bases). This CDR3 comprises 19 residues. Germline assignment: CDR1 SQVTM and CDR2 ANQGSEA. Trimming removed 1 base at V and 0 bases at J, with 19 bases between. This CDR3 is CSVEATFEEVGSGANVLTF. The CDR3 DNA is TGCAGCGTTGAAGCCACGTTCGAGGAGGTGGGCTCTGGGGCCAACGTCCTGACTTTC.

This chain connects TRBV24-1 to TRBJ2-1; TRBD2 aligns across 7 bases. The V and J ends lost 6 bases and 8 bases, in that order; junction bases with no gene match: 6. The germline gives CDR1 KGHDR, CDR2 SFDVKD. The CDR3 extends over 13 amino acids. The CDR3 DNA follows: TGTGCCACCAGTAGCGGGACCATCGATGAGCAGTTCTTC. The encoded protein is CATSSGTIDEQFF.

CDR3 region: CSVGRPYEAFF. The CDR3 coding sequence is TGCAGCGTCGGACGCCCGTATGAAGCTTTCTTT. The chain recombines TRBV29-1 with TRBJ1-1, with unresolved D. The CDR3 sequence is 11 residues long. The germline V gene has CDR1 SQVTM and CDR2 ANQGSEA. V was pared by 6 bases and J by 7 bases, with 12 bases between.

The rearrangement uses TRBV12-3 or TRBV12-4 and TRBJ2-5, with 11 nucleotides matching TRBD1. The V and J ends lost 6 bases and 5 bases, in that order; junction bases with no gene match: 14. The CDR3 consists of 17 residues. As DNA, the CDR3 is TGTGCCAGCAGCCCGGGACAGGGGGAAGACACACGCGAGACCCAGTACTTC. It translates to CASSPGQGEDTRETQYF.

This clonotype was detected a few times. CDR3 nucleotides: TGTGCCAGCAGTTTGATAGGGGCTGCAGGGGCTGGAAACACTGAAGCTTTCTTT. The encoded protein is CASSLIGAAGAGNTEAFF. V usage is TRBV27 and J usage is TRBJ1-1; a weak D match, TRBD1 (6 bases). Trimming removed 3 bases at V and 2 bases at J, with 22 bases between. CDR1 is MNHEY, CDR2 SMNVEV, per germline (reference sequence). The CDR3 loop spans 18 amino acids.

The chain combines TRBV11-2 with TRBJ1-1; TRBD1 is a possible D gene (5 bases). The CDR3 covers 14 residues. Germline CDR1 and CDR2: SGHAT and FQNNGV. Trimming left V 8 bases short and J 1 base short, with 14 bases between. CDR3 bases: TGTGCCAGCCTACCAGGGCCTCAGAACACTGAAGCTTTCTTT. Residues: CASLPGPQNTEAFF. The full variable domain, with the rest looked up from reference TRBV11-2 and TRBJ1-1, is EAGVAQSPRYKIIEKRQSVAFWCNPISGHATLYWYQQILGQGPKLLIQFQNNGVVDDSQLPKDRFSAERLKGVDSTLKIQPAKLEDSAVYLCASLPGPQNTEAFFGQGTRLTVV.

This clonotype was recorded only once. The chain links TRBV15 to TRBJ2-7, with a possible D match to TRBD2 (5 bases). The CDR3 runs to 17 residues. With 0 bases removed from V and 2 bases from J, the gap between germline ends came to 17 bases. CDR1 LNHNV and CDR2 YYDKDF come from the germline V gene (reference sequence). DNA for the CDR3: TGTGCCACCAGCAGAGATCACGGGAAACGGGCGACCTACGAGCAGTACTTC. It codes for CATSRDHGKRATYEQYF.

The J gene is TRBJ1-2, the V gene TRBV3-1; the D gene is possibly TRBD1 (6 bases). Trimming pared 1 base from V and 6 bases from J, leaving 12 bases between. From germline, CDR1 is LGHDT and CDR2 YNNKEL (reference sequence). The length of the CDR3 is 14 residues. The CDR3 sequence: CASSQVSGQHGYTF. Here the CDR3 DNA reads TGTGCCAGCAGCCAAGTATCTGGACAGCATGGCTACACCTTC.

The V and J genes are TRBV27 and TRBJ1-4, with a tentative D call TRBD1 (5 bases). With 5 bases removed from V and 0 bases from J, the gap between germline ends came to 16 bases. CDR3 size: 17 residues. CDR1 and CDR2 from the germline V gene are MNHEY and SMNVEV (reference sequence). Here the CDR3 reads CASSPSAGFATNEKLFF. The DNA of the CDR3 is TGTGCCAGCAGTCCCTCGGCAGGGTTTGCAACTAATGAAAAACTGTTTTTT.

This rearrangement joins TRBV7-2 to TRBJ2-5; D is perhaps TRBD1 or TRBD2 (6 bases each). The J call is in doubt because the DNA end fits TRBJ2-7 better. CDR3 size: 15 residues. CDR1 SGHTA and CDR2 FQGNSA come from the germline V gene. As DNA, the CDR3 is TGTGCCAGCAGCGGCGGGACACTGACAACCTACGAGCAGTACTTC. It specifies CASSGGTLTTYEQYF.